This T cell receptor (beta chain) was obtained from a study of T-cell reconstitution after alpha-beta-depleted transplantation in children. CDR1 and CDR2 from the germline V gene are SGHVS and FNYEAQ. This CDR3 is 16 amino acids long. J lost 5 bases, V lost 1 base, and 5 bases had no gene match. This clonotype has a handful of counts. The TCRbeta library incorporated unique molecular identifiers. MiXCR was run by TCRdb on the PCR reads, yielding one entry per CDR3 protein. Among some 490,000 distinct CDR3 sequences listed, 9.5% to 15% were seen once. The input for sequencing was PBMCs from the stem cell graft donor, taken from the stem cell graft. The source is a human donor who donated a stem cell graft to a child with combined immunodeficiency. The chain recombines TRBV7-6 with TRBJ2-1; 10 bases are a match to TRBD1. The CDR3 nucleotides read TGTGCCAGCAGCTTAGGTGTGGGACAGGGGAACAATGAGCAGTTCTTC. It specifies CASSLGVGQGNNEQFF.